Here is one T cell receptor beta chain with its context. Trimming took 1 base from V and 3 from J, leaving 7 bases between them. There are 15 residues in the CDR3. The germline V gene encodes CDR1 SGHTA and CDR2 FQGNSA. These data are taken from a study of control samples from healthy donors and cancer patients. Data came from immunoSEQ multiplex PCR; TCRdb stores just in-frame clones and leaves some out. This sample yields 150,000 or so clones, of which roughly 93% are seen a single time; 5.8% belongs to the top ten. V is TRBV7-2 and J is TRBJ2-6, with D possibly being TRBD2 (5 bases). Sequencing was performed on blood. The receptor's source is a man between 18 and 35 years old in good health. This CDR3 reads CASSLVGDGANVLTF. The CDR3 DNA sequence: TGTGCCAGCAGCTTAGTGGGAGATGGGGCCAACGTCCTGACTTTC.